This T cell receptor beta chain was documented in a study of blood T cell repertoires in COVID-19. Per the original methods: Nucleated cell number was recorded as an estimate derived from reference gene primer amplification. Profiling relied on immunoSEQ multiplex PCR, and the TCRdb table lists in-frame clones only, not all of them. The V and J calls and the clone size are those of that table, but D and trimming were determined from the DNA. The table has 150,000 or so clones, approximately 80% seen once. This CDR3 is built from 16 residues. J lost 0 bases, V lost 3 bases, and 2 bases had no gene match. The germline V gene has CDR1 KGHDR and CDR2 SFDVKD. This clone appeared a few times.

The chain links TRBV24-1 to TRBJ2-1; 9 bases align to TRBD2. This clonotype was sampled from a woman aged 40-49 years with COVID-19, enrolled during active disease. The sequenced material came from peripheral blood. The CDR3 DNA reads as TGTGCCACCAGTGATCCGCGGGGGGGCTCCTACAATGAGCAGTTCTTC. The encoded protein is CATSDPRGGSYNEQFF.